This T cell receptor (beta chain) was obtained from a study of T cell changes during pregnancy in multiple sclerosis. The data were produced by immunoSEQ multiplex PCR, yet TCRdb's version contains in-frame clones alone and is incomplete. Among around 110,000 clones, approximately 90% were seen once, and the ten largest hold approximately 1.4%. CDR3 length equals 14 residues. V shed 1 base, J shed 7 bases, and the junction held 3 bases outside the gene matches. The germline V gene encodes CDR1 SEHNR and CDR2 FQNEAQ (reference sequence). Sequences were derived from peripheral blood, sampled in the third trimester of pregnancy. This receptor was identified in a female donor with multiple sclerosis, enrolled in a pregnancy study. V is TRBV7-9 and J is TRBJ2-5; 10 bases align to TRBD1. This CDR3 is CASSLGQGAGTQYF. The CDR3 coding sequence is TGTGCCAGCAGCTTAGGACAGGGGGCTGGGACCCAGTACTTC.